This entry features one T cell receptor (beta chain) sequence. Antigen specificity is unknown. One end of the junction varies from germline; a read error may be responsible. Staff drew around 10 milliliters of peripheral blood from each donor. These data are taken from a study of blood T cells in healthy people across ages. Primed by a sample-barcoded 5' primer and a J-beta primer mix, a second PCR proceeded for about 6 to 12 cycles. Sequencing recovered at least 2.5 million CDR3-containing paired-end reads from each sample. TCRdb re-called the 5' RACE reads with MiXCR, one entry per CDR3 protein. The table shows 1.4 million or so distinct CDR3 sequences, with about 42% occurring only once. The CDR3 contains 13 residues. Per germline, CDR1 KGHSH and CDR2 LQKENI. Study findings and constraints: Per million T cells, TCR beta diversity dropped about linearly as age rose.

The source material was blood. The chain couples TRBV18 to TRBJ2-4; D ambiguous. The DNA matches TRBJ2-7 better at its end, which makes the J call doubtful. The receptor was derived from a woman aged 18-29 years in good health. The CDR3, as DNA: TGTGCCAGCCCACCACCTGTCGTCCACGAGCAGTACTTC. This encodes CASPPPVVHEQYF.